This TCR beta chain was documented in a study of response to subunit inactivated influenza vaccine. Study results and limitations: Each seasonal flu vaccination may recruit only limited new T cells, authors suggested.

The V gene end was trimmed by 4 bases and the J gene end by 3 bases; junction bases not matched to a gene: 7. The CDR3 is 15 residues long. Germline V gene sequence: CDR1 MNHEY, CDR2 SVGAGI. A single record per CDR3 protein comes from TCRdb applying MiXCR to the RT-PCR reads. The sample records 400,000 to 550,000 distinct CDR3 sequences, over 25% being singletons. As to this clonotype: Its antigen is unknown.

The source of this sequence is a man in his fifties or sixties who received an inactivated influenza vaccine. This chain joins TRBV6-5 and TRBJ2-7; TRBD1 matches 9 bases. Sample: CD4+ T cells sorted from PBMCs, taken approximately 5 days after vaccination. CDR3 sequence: CASSSSDRGHYEQYF. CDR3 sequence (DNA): TGTGCCAGCAGTTCGTCGGACAGGGGACACTACGAGCAGTACTTC.